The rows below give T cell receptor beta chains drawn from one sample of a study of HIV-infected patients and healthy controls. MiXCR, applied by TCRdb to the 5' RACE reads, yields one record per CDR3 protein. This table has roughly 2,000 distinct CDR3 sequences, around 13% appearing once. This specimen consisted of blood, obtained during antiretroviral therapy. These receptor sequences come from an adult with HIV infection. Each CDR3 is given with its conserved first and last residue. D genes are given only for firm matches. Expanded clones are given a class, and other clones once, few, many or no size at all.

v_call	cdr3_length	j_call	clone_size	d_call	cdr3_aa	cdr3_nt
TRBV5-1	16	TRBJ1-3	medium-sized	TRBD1	CASSDAQGATGNTIYF	TGCGCCAGCAGCGATGCGCAGGGGGCTACTGGAAACACCATATATTTT
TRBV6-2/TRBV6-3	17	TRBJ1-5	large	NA	CASSYSGGTPGGQPQHF	TGTGCCAGCAGTTACTCCGGGGGGACTCCCGGGGGTCAGCCCCAGCATTTT
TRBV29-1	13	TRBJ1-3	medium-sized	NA	CSVDSISGNTIYF	TGCAGCGTTGATTCCATCTCTGGAAACACCATATATTTT
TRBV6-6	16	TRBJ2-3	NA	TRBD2	CASSYATSGGTDTQYF	TGTGCCAGCAGTTACGCCACTAGCGGGGGCACAGATACGCAGTATTTT
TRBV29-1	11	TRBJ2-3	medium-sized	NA	CSVGRGDTQYF	TGCAGCGTTGGAAGAGGAGATACGCAGTATTTT
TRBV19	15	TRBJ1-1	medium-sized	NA	CASTLGVVRNTEAFF	TGTGCCAGTACCCTCGGGGTCGTCAGGAACACTGAAGCTTTCTTT
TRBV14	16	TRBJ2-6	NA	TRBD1	CASQMLQGAGANVLTF	TGTGCCAGCCAGATGCTGCAGGGGGCGGGGGCCAACGTCCTGACTTTC
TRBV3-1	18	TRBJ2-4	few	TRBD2	CASSQGRGTKVAKNIQYF	TGTGCCAGCAGCCAGGGTCGAGGGACTAAAGTAGCCAAAAACATTCAGTACTTC
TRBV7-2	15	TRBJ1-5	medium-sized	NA	CASSLGGSGGQPQHF	TGTGCCAGCAGCTTAGGGGGGTCGGGAGGACAGCCCCAGCATTTT
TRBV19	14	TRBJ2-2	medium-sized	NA	CASSIPGAAGELFF	TGTGCCAGTAGTATCCCGGGGGCGGCCGGGGAGCTGTTTTTT
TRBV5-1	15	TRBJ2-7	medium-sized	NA	CASSLQDPQSYEQYF	TGCGCCAGCAGCTTACAGGACCCTCAATCCTACGAGCAGTACTTC
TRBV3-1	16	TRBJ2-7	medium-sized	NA	CASSHNGGGTQFEQYF	TGTGCCAGCAGCCATAATGGGGGCGGGACCCAGTTCGAGCAGTACTTC
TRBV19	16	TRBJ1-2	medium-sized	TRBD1	CASSIRTGESNYGYTF	TGTGCCAGTAGTATCAGGACAGGAGAATCTAACTATGGCTACACCTTC
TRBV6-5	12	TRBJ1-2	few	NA	CASSPGHYGYTF	TGTGCCAGCAGCCCAGGGCACTATGGCTACACCTTC
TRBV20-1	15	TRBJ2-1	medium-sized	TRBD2	CSARATSGGVNEQFF	TGCAGTGCTAGAGCCACTAGCGGGGGTGTCAATGAGCAGTTCTTC
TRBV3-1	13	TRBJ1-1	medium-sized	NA	CASSQEGRTEAFF	TGTGCCAGCAGCCAAGAGGGGAGAACTGAAGCTTTCTTT
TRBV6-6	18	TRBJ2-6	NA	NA	CARSYSLASVSGANVLTF	TGTGCCAGAAGTTACTCCCTCGCGAGCGTCTCTGGGGCCAACGTCCTGACTTTC